The 31 T cell receptor beta chains in this list originate from one sample, sequenced in a study of cytomegalovirus exposure and HLA in healthy donors. The PCR was carried out with 60 Vbeta primers and 13 Jbeta primers. The table came from immunoSEQ multiplex PCR; TCRdb's copy has only in-frame clones and leaves some out. The sample comprises some 130,000 clones, around four fifths of which are singletons, and 7.3% rests with the top ten. The sample comprised PBMCs. These receptors were collected from a male donor in good health and CMV-seronegative.

The chain combines TRBV5-6 with TRBJ2-3; 9 bases align to TRBD2. Germline V gene data show CDR1 as SGHDT and CDR2 as YYEEEE. The CDR3 sequence is 16 residues long. V shed 2 bases and J 4 bases; nucleotides not matched to a gene: 8. The CDR3 protein is CASSFNPGLAPDTQYF. CDR3 in DNA: TGTGCCAGCAGCTTCAACCCGGGACTAGCTCCAGATACGCAGTATTTT.

CDR3 in amino acids: CASSQDRFNQPQHF. DNA for the CDR3: TGCGCCAGCAGCCAGGACAGGTTCAATCAGCCCCAGCATTTT. This chain joins TRBV4-1 and TRBJ1-5; 7 nucleotides align to TRBD1. Germline-derived CDR1 and CDR2 are MGHRA and YSYEKL. After removal of 3 bases from V and 3 bases from J, the junction contained 2 bases not matched to a gene. The CDR3 totals 14 residues.

The chain links TRBV5-1 to TRBJ2-5; 12 bases line up with TRBD2. Germline-derived CDR1 and CDR2 are SGHRS and YFSETQ. Trimming removed 0 bases from V and 5 bases from J; junction bases left unmatched: 2. The CDR3 sequence is 15 residues long. CDR3 coding DNA: TGCGCCAGCAGCTTGGGACTAGCGGGAGTGGAGACCCAGTACTTC. Residues: CASSLGLAGVETQYF.

This clone was counted between two and nine times. Other nucleotide sequences from this sample produce the same CDR3. The chain is built from TRBV6-1 and TRBJ1-2, with 9 bases lining up with TRBD1. The CDR3 covers 12 residues. The trim removed 4 bases at V and 13 bases at J, leaving 7 bases unmatched. CDR1 and CDR2 (germline): MNHNS, SASEGT. The DNA of the CDR3 is TGTGCCAGCAGTGCCGGGACAGGGTATGGCACCTTC. Its protein product is CASSAGTGYGTF.

The chain has TRBV5-1 and TRBJ2-5; D ambiguous. Germline V gene lookup returns CDR1 SGHRS and CDR2 YFSETQ. V was cut by 5 bases and J by 2 bases, with 7 bases left in between. There are 12 residues in the CDR3. The DNA of the CDR3 is TGCGCCAGCAGTCTACAGCAAGAGACCCAGTACTTC. It yields the protein CASSLQQETQYF. Together with reference TRBV5-1 and TRBJ2-5, the CDR3 gives the full variable domain: KAGVTQTPRYLIKTRGQQVTLSCSPISGHRSVSWYQQTPGQGLQFLFEYFSETQRNKGNFPGRFSGRQFSNSRSEMNVSTLELGDSALYLCASSLQQETQYFGPGTRLLVL.

The rearrangement uses TRBV7-3 and TRBJ2-1; 10 bases are shared with TRBD1. CDR3 length: 16 amino acids. CDR1 and CDR2 (germline): SGHTA, FQGTGA. V trimming: 5 bases; J trimming: 6 bases; junction bases outside the gene matches: 10. The CDR3 sequence: CASSDPGTGVPNEQFF. The CDR3 DNA follows: TGTGCCAGCAGCGACCCGGGGACAGGGGTCCCCAATGAGCAGTTCTTC.

This chain uses TRBV23-1 with TRBJ2-1; D is possibly TRBD2 (6 bases). TRBV23-1 is annotated as an ORF whose role is uncertain. CDR3 length equals 16 residues. V was pared by 5 bases and J by 6 bases, with 20 bases between. This CDR3 is CASSYTAGLGPNEQFF. CDR3 coding DNA: TGCGCCAGCAGTTACACGGCGGGACTTGGCCCCAATGAGCAGTTCTTC.

The chain links TRBV7-2 to TRBJ2-7, with 12 bases identical to TRBD2. The CDR3 spans 14 residues. With V trimmed by 4 bases and J by 2 bases, 0 bases remained unmatched. Germline CDR1 reads SGHTA; CDR2 reads FQGNSA. The CDR3, as DNA: TGTGCCAGCAGCTCTAGCGGGGGGGCCTACGAGCAGTACTTC. The encoded protein is CASSSSGGAYEQYF.

The chain joins TRBV11-2 to TRBJ2-2; 7 bases line up with TRBD1. The V and J ends lost 5 bases and 6 bases, in that order; junction bases with no gene match: 12. The CDR3 has 16 amino acids. The germline V gene has CDR1 SGHAT and CDR2 FQNNGV. The CDR3 nucleotides are TGTGCCAGCAGCGCCAGGGGGACAGAGATCGCCGGGGAGCTGTTTTTT. Amino acid sequence: CASSARGTEIAGELFF.

A few counts support this clone. This chain joins TRBV30 and TRBJ2-1, with 9 nucleotides matching TRBD1. J lost 9 bases, V lost 3 bases, and 15 bases had no gene match. Germline values: CDR1 GTSNPN, CDR2 SVGIG (reference sequence). The CDR3 is 16 residues long. The CDR3 nucleotides read TGTGCCTGGAGAAGGGGGGGGACAGGGTGGATCAGTGAGCAGTTCTTC. It specifies CAWRRGGTGWISEQFF.

The chain links TRBV5-8 to TRBJ1-2, with 10 bases lining up with TRBD1. J was trimmed by 4 bases and V by 3 bases; bases with no gene match: 12. This CDR3 comprises 17 residues. CDR1 and CDR2 (germline): SGHTS, YDEGEE. CDR3 nucleotides: TGTGCCAGCAGCTCCATTCCGACAGGGGGCAGGCTCTATGGCTACACCTTC. Protein sequence: CASSSIPTGGRLYGYTF.

This chain links TRBV5-6 with TRBJ1-5; a weak D match, TRBD1 (6 bases). With 4 bases removed from V and 10 bases from J, the gap between germline ends came to 18 bases. The germline V gene has CDR1 SGHDT and CDR2 YYEEEE. The CDR3 loop spans 14 amino acids. The CDR3 spells CASSLQGRGVPQHF. CDR3 DNA: TGTGCCAGCAGCCTACAGGGACGGGGCGTTCCCCAGCATTTT.

Only a few counts were recorded for this clone. The chain combines TRBV5-4 with TRBJ2-5; 7 nucleotides agree with TRBD2. Trimming took 4 bases from V and 4 from J; bases not matched to a gene: 13. This CDR3 has 16 residues. Germline V CDR1 and CDR2: SGHNT, YYREEE (reference sequence). The CDR3 region is CASSLGSPGEGETQYF. The CDR3 coding sequence is TGTGCCAGCAGCCTGGGTTCTCCCGGGGAGGGAGAGACCCAGTACTTC.

CDR3 protein: CASPKEGGQSSTDTQYF. In DNA form, the CDR3 reads TGTGCCAGCCCCAAGGAGGGGGGGCAATCTAGCACAGATACGCAGTATTTT. The V and J genes are TRBV21-1 and TRBJ2-3; the tabulated D call, TRBD2, remains unverified against the DNA. TRBV21-1 is flagged as a pseudogene. CDR3 size: 17 residues.

This chain links TRBV7-2 with TRBJ2-7; 14 nucleotides agree with TRBD2. The J segment lost 5 bases and the V segment lost 6 bases, leaving 6 bases of the junction unmatched. From germline, CDR1 is SGHTA and CDR2 FQGNSA. The CDR3 length is 15 residues. The CDR3 reads CASSSGLAGVNEQYF. The CDR3 DNA reads TGTGCCAGCAGTTCGGGACTAGCGGGAGTGAACGAGCAGTACTTC.

In DNA form, the CDR3 reads TGTGCCAGCCAACCAGGACAGAAAAACATTCAGTACTTC. Protein sequence: CASQPGQKNIQYF. The V call is TRBV2, the J call TRBJ2-4, with TRBD1 as a possible D gene (6 bases). V was shortened by 8 bases and J by 4 bases, with 12 bases between the two germline ends. The CDR3 has 13 residues. Germline V CDR1 and CDR2: SNHLY, FYNNEI. Filled out from reference TRBV2 and TRBJ2-4, the complete variable domain reads EPEVTQTPSHQVTQMGQEVILRCVPISNHLYFYWYRQILGQKVEFLVSFYNNEISEKSEIFDDQFSVERPDGSNFTLKIRSTKLEDSAMYFCASQPGQKNIQYFGAGTRLSVL.

The chain uses TRBV4-3 and TRBJ2-7; 7 bases agree with TRBD1. Unmatched junction bases numbered 10, after V lost 1 base and J lost 7 bases. Germline CDR1 and CDR2: LGHNA and YSLEER. The CDR3 has 15 amino acids. The CDR3 region has the DNA TGCGCCAGCAGCCAAGTCCAGGGGGTAAGATTAGAGCAGTACTTC. Translation gives CASSQVQGVRLEQYF.

This clone was recorded only once. V gene TRBV28 combines with J gene TRBJ2-1; D is perhaps TRBD1 (6 bases). The germline V and J ends were trimmed by 2 bases and 5 bases, with 10 bases remaining between them. The CDR3 contains 14 residues. The germline V gene has CDR1 MDHEN and CDR2 SYDVKM. Here the CDR3 DNA reads TGTGCCAGCAGTTTAAGGGGACAAGACAATGAGCAGTTCTTC. It is translated as CASSLRGQDNEQFF.

The chain combines TRBV21-1 with TRBJ1-5. TRBV21-1 counts as a pseudogene. The CDR3 loop spans 15 amino acids. In DNA, the CDR3 is TGTGCCAGCAGCCCCGGGGGAAAAAGCAATCAGCCCCAGCATTTT. It yields the protein CASSPGGKSNQPQHF.

This chain links TRBV7-2 with TRBJ2-7; 8 bases map to TRBD2. The CDR3 extends over 12 amino acids. V was pared by 5 bases and J by 6 bases, with 3 bases of the junction left unmatched. CDR1 is SGHTA, CDR2 FQGNSA, per germline. For the CDR3, the DNA is TGTGCCAGCAGCCGGGCGGGGGGCGAGCAGTACTTC. Protein: CASSRAGGEQYF.

This clone was recorded only once. The rearrangement joins TRBV5-8 to TRBJ1-1; 11 bases are shared with TRBD1. Trimming cost V 2 bases and J 6 bases; bases outside gene matches: 6. Germline V gives CDR1 SGHTS, CDR2 YDEGEE. The CDR3 contains 15 residues. DNA for the CDR3: TGTGCCAGCAGCTTTCCGGGACAGGGGGTCGCTGAAGCTTTCTTT. Encoded protein: CASSFPGQGVAEAFF.

A single count supports this clone. The chain links TRBV28 to TRBJ1-1; 9 bases are a match to TRBD1. Germline V gene data show CDR1 as MDHEN and CDR2 as SYDVKM. With V trimmed by 6 bases and J by 8 bases, 7 bases remained unmatched. The CDR3 runs to 13 residues. The CDR3 bases are TGTGCCAGCAGCGCCTCCGGGACAGGGGAAGCTTTCTTT. This translates into CASSASGTGEAFF.

The chain links TRBV6-4 to TRBJ2-7; D might be TRBD2 (6 bases). V lost 0 bases to trimming and J lost 5 bases, with 17 bases between them. CDR3 size: 16 residues. Germline assignment: CDR1 MRHNA and CDR2 SNTAGT. The chain's CDR3 is CASSDSRRDPGNEQYF. The CDR3 nucleotides are TGTGCCAGCAGTGACTCAAGGAGGGACCCTGGAAACGAGCAGTACTTC.

In this sample, this clone turned up a few times. V usage is TRBV6-6 and J usage is TRBJ1-4; TRBD1 might be the D (5 bases). This CDR3 region has 14 residues. Looked up from germline, CDR1 is MNHNY and CDR2 is SVGAGI (reference sequence). The ends were cut back, 0 bases at V and 8 bases at J, with 10 bases in the middle. The CDR3 spells CASSYSQGSEKLFF. The CDR3 DNA reads as TGTGCCAGCAGTTACTCCCAGGGAAGCGAAAAACTGTTTTTT.

This sequence joins TRBV11-3 and TRBJ2-1, with TRBD1 matching over 11 bases. The CDR3 spans 14 residues. Germline CDR1 SGHNT, CDR2 YENEEA. Germline trimming cut 1 base from V and 16 bases from J; bases unmatched to any gene: 9. The CDR3 sequence is CASSLGTGGMGSFF. CDR3 sequence (DNA): TGTGCCAGCAGCTTAGGGACAGGGGGCATGGGGTCCTTCTTC.

The chain is built from TRBV4-3 and TRBJ2-7; TRBD1 matches at 9 bases. Per germline, CDR1 LGHNA and CDR2 YSLEER. J was trimmed by 0 bases and V by 3 bases; bases with no gene match: 3. The CDR3 has 15 amino acids. DNA for the CDR3: TGCGCCAGCAGCCAGGGGACAGGGAACTCCTACGAGCAGTACTTC. Translating gives CASSQGTGNSYEQYF.

V gene TRBV9 combines with J gene TRBJ2-7; 9 bases align to TRBD1. With 4 bases clipped from V and 0 bases from J, the junction kept 14 bases outside the gene matches. The CDR3 has 18 amino acids. Germline assignment: CDR1 SGDLS and CDR2 YYNGEE. The CDR3 spells CASSPHTGGTGSSYEQYF. Written as DNA, the CDR3 is TGTGCCAGCAGCCCACACACAGGGGGGACAGGGAGCTCCTACGAGCAGTACTTC.

In its sample, this clone was seen once. At one boundary the junction diverges from the germline segment, which might be a read error. The gene calls are TRBV7-9 and TRBJ1-1; D is uncertain. Germline V gene lookup returns CDR1 SEHNR and CDR2 FQNEAQ (reference sequence). There are 14 residues in the CDR3. CDR3 in amino acids: CSSSLVSENTEAFF. The DNA of the CDR3 is TGTTCCAGCAGCTTAGTGTCAGAGAACACTGAAGCTTTCTTT.

This clone was seen a few times. This chain uses TRBV2 with TRBJ2-7; 8 nucleotides align to TRBD2. CDR3 length: 15 residues. The germline V gene encodes CDR1 SNHLY and CDR2 FYNNEI. V gave up 3 bases and J gave up 5 bases; unmatched junction bases: 9. CDR3 residues: CASSEPGLERHEQYF. The CDR3 DNA is TGTGCCAGCAGTGAGCCGGGACTAGAGAGGCACGAGCAGTACTTC. Based on the CDR3 plus reference TRBV2 and TRBJ2-7, the full variable domain is EPEVTQTPSHQVTQMGQEVILRCVPISNHLYFYWYRQILGQKVEFLVSFYNNEISEKSEIFDDQFSVERPDGSNFTLKIRSTKLEDSAMYFCASSEPGLERHEQYFGPGTRLTVT.

V is TRBV19 and J is TRBJ1-2; possibly TRBD1 for D (5 bases). CDR1 LNHDA and CDR2 SQIVND come from the germline V gene (reference sequence). The CDR3 has 17 amino acids. The V end was cut by 10 bases, the J end by 3 bases, with 27 bases between. The CDR3: CATTLWGRAGADYGYTF. The CDR3 bases are TGTGCCACGACACTTTGGGGCCGGGCCGGTGCCGACTATGGCTACACCTTC.

The chain uses TRBV15 and TRBJ2-1; 11 bases agree with TRBD2. In germline, CDR1 is LNHNV, CDR2 YYDKDF (reference sequence). The CDR3 has 16 amino acids. V lost 2 bases, J lost 9 bases, and 9 bases stayed unmatched. This CDR3 is CATSRPQLAGEREQFF. The CDR3 DNA follows: TGTGCCACCAGCAGACCCCAACTAGCGGGAGAGCGTGAGCAGTTCTTC.